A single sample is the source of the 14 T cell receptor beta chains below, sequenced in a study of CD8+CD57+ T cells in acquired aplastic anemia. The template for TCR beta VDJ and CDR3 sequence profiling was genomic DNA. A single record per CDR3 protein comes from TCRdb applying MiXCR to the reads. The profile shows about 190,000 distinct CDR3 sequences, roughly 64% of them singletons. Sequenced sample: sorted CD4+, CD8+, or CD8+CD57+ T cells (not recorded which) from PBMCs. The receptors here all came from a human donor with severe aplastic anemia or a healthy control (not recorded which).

In DNA form, the CDR3 reads TGTGCCAGCAGTGAAGCTAGCGGGGGAATTAATGAGCAGTTCTTC. As protein: CASSEASGGINEQFF. The chain links TRBV6-1 to TRBJ2-1; TRBD2 aligns across 9 bases. V shed 0 bases, J shed 7 bases, and the junction held 4 bases outside the gene matches. The CDR3 is 15 residues long. Germline lookup yields CDR1 MNHNS and CDR2 SASEGT.

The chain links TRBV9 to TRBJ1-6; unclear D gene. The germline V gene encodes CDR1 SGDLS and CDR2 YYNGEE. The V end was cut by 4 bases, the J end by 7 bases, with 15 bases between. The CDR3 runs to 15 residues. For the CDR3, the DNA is TGTGCCAGCAGCCCTGAGAGGGCTGAGAATTCACCCCTCCACTTT. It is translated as CASSPERAENSPLHF. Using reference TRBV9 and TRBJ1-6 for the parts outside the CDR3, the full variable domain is DSGVTQTPKHLITATGQRVTLRCSPRSGDLSVYWYQQSLDQGLQFLIQYYNGEERAKGNILERFSAQQFPDLHSELNLSSLELGDSALYFCASSPERAENSPLHFGNGTRLTVT.

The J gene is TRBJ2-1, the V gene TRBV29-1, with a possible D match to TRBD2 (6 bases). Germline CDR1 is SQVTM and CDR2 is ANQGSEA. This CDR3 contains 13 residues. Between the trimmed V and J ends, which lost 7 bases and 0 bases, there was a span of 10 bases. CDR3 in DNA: TGCAGCGCTTCGACTAGCTCCTACAATGAGCAGTTCTTC. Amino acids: CSASTSSYNEQFF.

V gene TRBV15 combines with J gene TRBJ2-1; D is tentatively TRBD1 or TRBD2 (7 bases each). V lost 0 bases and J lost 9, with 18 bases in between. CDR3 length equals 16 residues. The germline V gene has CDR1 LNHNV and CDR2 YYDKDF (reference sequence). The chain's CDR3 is CATSRDAGGEVAEQFF. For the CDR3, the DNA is TGTGCCACCAGCAGAGACGCAGGGGGGGAGGTGGCTGAGCAGTTCTTC.

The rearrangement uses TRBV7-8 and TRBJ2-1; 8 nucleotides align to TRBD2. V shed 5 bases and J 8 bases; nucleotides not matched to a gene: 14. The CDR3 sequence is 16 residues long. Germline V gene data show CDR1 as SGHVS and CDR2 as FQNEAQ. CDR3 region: CASSPNYAGGGHEQFF. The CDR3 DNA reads TGTGCCAGCAGCCCAAACTATGCGGGAGGAGGTCATGAGCAGTTCTTC. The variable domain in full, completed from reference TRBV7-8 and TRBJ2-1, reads GAGVSQSPRYKVAKRGQDVALRCDPISGHVSLFWYQQALGQGPEFLTYFQNEAQLDKSGLPSDRFFAERPEGSVSTLKIQRTQQEDSAVYLCASSPNYAGGGHEQFFGPGTRLTVL.

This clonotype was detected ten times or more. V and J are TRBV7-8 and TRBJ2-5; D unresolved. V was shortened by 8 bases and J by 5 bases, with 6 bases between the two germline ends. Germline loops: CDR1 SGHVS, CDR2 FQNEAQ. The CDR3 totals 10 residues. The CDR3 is CASLGETQYF. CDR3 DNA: TGTGCCAGCCTCGGGGAGACCCAGTACTTC.

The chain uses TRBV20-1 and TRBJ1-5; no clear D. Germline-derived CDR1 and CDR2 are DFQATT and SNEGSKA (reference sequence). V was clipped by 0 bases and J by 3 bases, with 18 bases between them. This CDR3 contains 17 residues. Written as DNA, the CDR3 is TGCAGTGCTAGAGACTGGGAGGGAGGGAACAACAATCAGCCCCAGCATTTT. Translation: CSARDWEGGNNNQPQHF.

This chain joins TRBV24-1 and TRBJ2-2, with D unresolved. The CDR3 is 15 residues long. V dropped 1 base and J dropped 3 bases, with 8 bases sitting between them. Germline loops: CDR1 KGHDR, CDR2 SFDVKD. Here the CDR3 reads CATSDLALDTGELFF. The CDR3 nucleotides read TGTGCCACCAGTGATTTAGCACTCGACACCGGGGAGCTGTTTTTT.

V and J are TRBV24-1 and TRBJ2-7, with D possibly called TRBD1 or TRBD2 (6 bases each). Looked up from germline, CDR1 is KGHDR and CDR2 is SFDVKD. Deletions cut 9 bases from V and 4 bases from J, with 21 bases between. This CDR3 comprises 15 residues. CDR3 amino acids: CATSSNGGGWYEQYF. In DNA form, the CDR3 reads TGTGCCACCTCTTCAAACGGGGGCGGTTGGTACGAGCAGTACTTC.

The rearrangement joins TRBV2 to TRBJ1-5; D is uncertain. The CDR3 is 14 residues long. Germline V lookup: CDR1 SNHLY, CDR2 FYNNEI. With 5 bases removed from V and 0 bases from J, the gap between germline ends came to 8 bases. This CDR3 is CASSSEYSNQPQHF. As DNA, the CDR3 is TGTGCCAGCAGTTCTGAATATAGCAATCAGCCCCAGCATTTT.

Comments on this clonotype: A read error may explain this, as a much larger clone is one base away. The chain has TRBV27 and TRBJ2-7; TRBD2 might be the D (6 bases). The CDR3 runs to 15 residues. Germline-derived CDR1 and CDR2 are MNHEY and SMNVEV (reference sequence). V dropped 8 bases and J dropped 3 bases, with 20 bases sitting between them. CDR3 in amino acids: CASGPSPGGFYEQYF. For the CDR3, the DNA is TGTGCCAGCGGACCCTCCCCTGGGGGGTTCTACGAGCAGTACTTC.

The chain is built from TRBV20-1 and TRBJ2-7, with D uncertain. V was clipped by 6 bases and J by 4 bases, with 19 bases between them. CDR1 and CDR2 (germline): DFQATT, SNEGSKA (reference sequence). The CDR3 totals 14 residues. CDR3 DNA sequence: TGCAGTGCAAATCCGGCCACCCCACCTTACGAGCAGTACTTC. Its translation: CSANPATPPYEQYF.

The CDR3 loop reads CSARVTPIVTTYYGYTF. The CDR3, as DNA: TGCAGTGCTAGAGTTACGCCGATAGTTACCACTTACTATGGCTACACCTTC. This rearrangement joins TRBV20-1 to TRBJ1-2, with D unresolved. The ends were cut back, 1 base at V and 3 bases at J, with 21 bases in the middle. Germline lookup yields CDR1 DFQATT and CDR2 SNEGSKA (reference sequence). The CDR3 spans 17 residues.

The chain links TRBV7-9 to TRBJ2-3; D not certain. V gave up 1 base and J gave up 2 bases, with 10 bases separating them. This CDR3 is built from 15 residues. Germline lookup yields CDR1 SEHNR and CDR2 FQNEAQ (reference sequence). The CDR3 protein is CASSLGATDTDTQYF. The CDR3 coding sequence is TGTGCCAGCAGCTTAGGCGCCACTGACACAGATACGCAGTATTTT.